Below are 15 T cell receptor beta chains sequenced from a single sample in a study of Ad26.COV2.S vaccination and SARS-CoV-2 variants. TCRdb's copy holds only in-frame clones and misses some; the assay was immunoSEQ multiplex PCR. This sample carries around 340,000 clones, about 89% of them seen once, and the ten largest clones take just under 5%. As to treatment: roughly 18 received Ad26.COV2.S at low or high dose, single or two shots; several received placebo; per-sample allocation not given. Day 63 after the first injection of vaccine or placebo was the sampling time. The sample consisted of peripheral blood, taken in a trial of Ad26.COV2.S vaccine versus placebo. The origin of the receptors is a person aged 18-60 years who received the Ad26.COV2.S COVID-19 vaccine or a placebo.

Note on this clone: Other DNA sequences of this sample code for an identical CDR3. This chain links TRBV18 with TRBJ1-5; D ambiguous. Germline lookup yields CDR1 KGHSH and CDR2 LQKENI. Trimming took off 2 bases at V and 4 bases at J, with 9 bases between the two ends. The CDR3 extends over 14 amino acids. In nucleotides, the CDR3 is TGTGCCAGCTCACCATCGACATCAAATCAGCCCCAGCATTTT. Amino acid sequence: CASSPSTSNQPQHF. Supplemented by reference TRBV18 and TRBJ1-5, the full variable domain reads NAGVMQNPRHLVRRRGQEARLRCSPMKGHSHVYWYRQLPEEGLKFMVYLQKENIIDESGMPKERFSAEFPKEGPSILRIQQVVRGDSAAYFCASSPSTSNQPQHFGDGTRLSIL.

The chain uses TRBV12-3 or TRBV12-4 and TRBJ2-7, with TRBD2 as a possible D gene (5 bases). V was shortened by 3 bases and J by 5 bases, with 11 bases between the two germline ends. The CDR3 has 13 amino acids. The CDR3 sequence is CASSFFEGHEQYF. In nucleotides, the CDR3 is TGTGCCAGCAGTTTTTTCGAGGGCCACGAGCAGTACTTC.

As to this clone: The identical CDR3 is also encoded by other nucleotide sequences in the sample. CDR3 nucleotide sequence: TGTGCCAGCAGCCTATCCGGGAGCAACACTGAAGCTTTCTTT. It specifies CASSLSGSNTEAFF. The chain employs TRBV7-9 and TRBJ1-1; the D is unclear. Germline V gene data show CDR1 as SEHNR and CDR2 as FQNEAQ (reference sequence). Trimming left V 5 bases short and J 2 bases short, with 12 bases between. The CDR3 spans 14 residues. Full variable domain (outside the CDR3, taken from reference TRBV7-9 and TRBJ1-1): DTGVSQNPRHKITKRGQNVTFRCDPISEHNRLYWYRQTLGQGPEFLTYFQNEAQLEKSRLLSDRFSAERPKGSFSTLEIQRTEQGDSAMYLCASSLSGSNTEAFFGQGTRLTVV.

This chain joins TRBV6-5 and TRBJ2-1, with D possibly being TRBD1 (6 bases). V gave up 6 bases and J gave up 6 bases, with 15 bases separating them. This CDR3 is built from 14 residues. Germline V CDR1 and CDR2: MNHEY, SVGAGI. The DNA of the CDR3 is TGTGCCAGCAGGCAGGGGTGGGTCGTCAATGAGCAGTTCTTC. Its protein product is CASRQGWVVNEQFF.

J is TRBJ1-2 and V is TRBV11-2; possibly TRBD1 for D (5 bases). This CDR3 has 13 residues. Trimming took off 1 base at V and 6 bases at J, with 9 bases between the two ends. Germline CDR1 reads SGHAT; CDR2 reads FQNNGV. The DNA of the CDR3 is TGTGCCAGCAGCTTAGTCAGGGATGATGGCTACACCTTC. Translating gives CASSLVRDDGYTF. Variable domain in full (rest from reference TRBV11-2 and TRBJ1-2): EAGVAQSPRYKIIEKRQSVAFWCNPISGHATLYWYQQILGQGPKLLIQFQNNGVVDDSQLPKDRFSAERLKGVDSTLKIQPAKLEDSAVYLCASSLVRDDGYTFGSGTRLTVV.

This clone came up once. V usage is TRBV5-1 and J usage is TRBJ1-1; tentative D call: TRBD1 (6 bases). Per the germline V gene, CDR1 is SGHRS and CDR2 is YFSETQ. V was clipped by 2 bases and J by 5 bases, with 13 bases between them. CDR3 length equals 14 residues. CDR3 loop: CASSFGGAGTEAFF. CDR3 DNA sequence: TGCGCCAGCAGCTTTGGGGGCGCGGGGACTGAAGCTTTCTTT.

The J gene is TRBJ2-2, the V gene TRBV4-1; 7 nucleotides match TRBD2. Germline V lookup: CDR1 MGHRA, CDR2 YSYEKL. V shed 0 bases, J shed 6 bases, and the junction held 7 bases outside the gene matches. The CDR3 spans 16 residues. The CDR3, as DNA: TGCGCCAGCAGCCAAGATTGGCCAGGGAGGGCCGGGGAGCTGTTTTTT. Translated: CASSQDWPGRAGELFF.

The rearrangement links TRBV5-1 to TRBJ2-2, with a possible D match to TRBD2 (5 bases). This CDR3 spans 12 amino acids. Germline loops: CDR1 SGHRS, CDR2 YFSETQ. Between the trimmed V and J ends, which lost 5 bases and 7 bases, there was a span of 9 bases. The CDR3 reads CASRHSVGELFF. CDR3 DNA: TGCGCCAGCAGGCATAGCGTCGGGGAGCTGTTTTTT.

This clone was recorded once. This chain links TRBV9 with TRBJ1-2, with a weak D call TRBD1 (5 bases). V lost 0 bases and J lost 4, with 7 bases in between. This CDR3 region has 13 residues. From germline, CDR1 is SGDLS and CDR2 YYNGEE. DNA of the CDR3: TGTGCCAGCAGCGTAGGGCAGGGCTATGGCTACACCTTC. This codes for CASSVGQGYGYTF.

The CDR3 DNA sequence: TGCGCCAGCAGCGGCGAACGGACAGGGGGAAAACTGTTTTTT. Its protein product is CASSGERTGGKLFF. This chain joins TRBV5-1 and TRBJ1-4; TRBD1 aligns across 10 bases. This CDR3 is 14 amino acids long. Germline V gene data show CDR1 as SGHRS and CDR2 as YFSETQ. The J segment lost 10 bases and the V segment lost 4 bases, leaving 7 bases of the junction unmatched.

The chain joins TRBV25-1 to TRBJ1-4; tentative D call: TRBD1 (6 bases). The CDR3 totals 14 residues. The V gene lost 3 bases and the J gene lost 5 bases, with 10 bases spanning the gap. Germline loops: CDR1 MGHDK, CDR2 SYGVNS. CDR3 in amino acids: CASSDRGGNEKLFF. As DNA, the CDR3 is TGTGCCAGCAGTGACAGGGGAGGAAATGAAAAACTGTTTTTT.

This clone was seen a single time. The gene calls are TRBV30 and TRBJ1-5; perhaps TRBD1 as D (6 bases). Germline CDR1 is GTSNPN and CDR2 is SVGIG (reference sequence). Deletions cut 3 bases from V and 3 bases from J, with 9 bases between. This CDR3 is 13 amino acids long. The chain's CDR3 is CAWSMGANQPQHF. In DNA, the CDR3 is TGTGCCTGGAGCATGGGGGCCAATCAGCCCCAGCATTTT.

The gene calls are TRBV6-6 and TRBJ2-7; D is undetermined. This CDR3 region has 13 residues. V shed 4 bases and J shed 6 bases, with 13 bases lying between them. Germline CDR1 and CDR2: MNHNY and SVGAGI (reference sequence). The CDR3: CASSSGSWAEQYF. CDR3 sequence (DNA): TGTGCCAGCAGTTCAGGATCCTGGGCCGAGCAGTACTTC.

V is TRBV5-6 and J is TRBJ2-4, with D hard to call. Germline V gene lookup returns CDR1 SGHDT and CDR2 YYEEEE. Trimming cost V 1 base and J 0 bases, with 5 bases left between them. The length of the CDR3 is 14 residues. CDR3 DNA sequence: TGTGCCAGCAGCTTGCGCCAAGCCAAAAACATTCAGTACTTC. Residues: CASSLRQAKNIQYF.

A word on this clone: The DNA is omitted, as the CDR3 cannot be located on it reliably, and the CDR3 follows TCRdb's listing. This chain uses TRBV19 with TRBJ2-2; no check of the table's D call, TRBD2, against the DNA was made. Looked up from germline, CDR1 is LNHDA and CDR2 is SQIVND (reference sequence). The CDR3 is 15 residues long, counting both termini. CDR3 protein: CASSIPGLRAGELFF.